These 3 T cell receptor beta chains were sequenced from one sample in a study of blood T cells in healthy people across ages. Combining a sample-barcoded 5' primer with a J-beta primer mix, a second PCR ran for roughly 6 to 12 cycles. TCRdb re-analysed the 5' RACE reads in MiXCR, keeping a single row per CDR3 protein. The data hold about 830,000 distinct CDR3 sequences, with around 68% observed a single time. Sequenced sample: blood. Source of these receptors: a young man in good health.

The rearrangement joins TRBV7-9 to TRBJ2-1; 13 positions match TRBD2. Losses at the gene ends were 4 bases for V and 9 bases for J; bases not matched to a gene: 6. This CDR3 region has 15 residues. Germline CDR1 is SEHNR and CDR2 is FQNEAQ (reference sequence). The CDR3 reads CASSSGLAGPGEQFF. CDR3 bases: TGTGCCAGCAGCTCGGGACTAGCGGGGCCGGGTGAGCAGTTCTTC. Variable domain in full (rest from reference TRBV7-9 and TRBJ2-1): DTGVSQNPRHKITKRGQNVTFRCDPISEHNRLYWYRQTLGQGPEFLTYFQNEAQLEKSRLLSDRFSAERPKGSFSTLEIQRTEQGDSAMYLCASSSGLAGPGEQFFGPGTRLTVL.

V and J are TRBV5-6 and TRBJ1-2; D is uncertain. The CDR3 extends over 11 amino acids. V shed 5 bases and J shed 8 bases, with 10 bases lying between them. CDR1 and CDR2 from the germline V gene are SGHDT and YYEEEE. CDR3 bases: TGTGCCAGCAGATGGCGAGAAGGCTACACCTTC. Encoded protein: CASRWREGYTF. The whole variable domain, remainder taken from reference TRBV5-6 and TRBJ1-2, is DAGVTQSPTHLIKTRGQQVTLRCSPKSGHDTVSWYQQALGQGPQFIFQYYEEEERQRGNFPDRFSGHQFPNYSSELNVNALLLGDSALYLCASRWREGYTFGSGTRLTVV.

V and J are TRBV27 and TRBJ2-3; D is possibly TRBD2 (5 bases). The germline gives CDR1 MNHEY, CDR2 SMNVEV (reference sequence). This CDR3 region has 14 residues. V lost 8 bases and J 2 bases, leaving 14 bases between the germline ends. CDR3: CASHGRGLTDTQYF. CDR3 DNA sequence: TGTGCCAGCCATGGGAGAGGGCTCACAGATACGCAGTATTTT.